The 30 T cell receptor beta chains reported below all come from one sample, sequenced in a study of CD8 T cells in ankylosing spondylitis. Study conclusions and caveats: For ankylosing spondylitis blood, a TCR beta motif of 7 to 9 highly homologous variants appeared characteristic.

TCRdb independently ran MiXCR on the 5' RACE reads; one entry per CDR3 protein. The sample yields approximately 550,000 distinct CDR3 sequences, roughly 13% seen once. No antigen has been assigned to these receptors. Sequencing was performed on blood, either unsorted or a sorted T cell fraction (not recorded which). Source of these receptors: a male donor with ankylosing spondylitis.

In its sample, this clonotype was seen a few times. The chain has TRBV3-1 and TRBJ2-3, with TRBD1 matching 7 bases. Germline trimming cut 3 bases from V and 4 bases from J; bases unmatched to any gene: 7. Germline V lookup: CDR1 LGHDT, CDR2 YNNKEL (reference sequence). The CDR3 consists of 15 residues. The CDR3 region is CASSQETGSADTQYF. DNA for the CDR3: TGTGCCAGCAGCCAGGAGACAGGGTCGGCAGATACGCAGTATTTT.

The CDR3 DNA sequence: TGTGCCAGCAGCTTAGCGGACAGGGCCCCGACAGATACGCAGTATTTT. Protein product: CASSLADRAPTDTQYF. The J gene is TRBJ2-3, the V gene TRBV7-9; the match to TRBD1 covers 8 bases. J lost 3 bases, V lost 0 bases, and 5 bases had no gene match. This CDR3 is 16 amino acids long. The germline gives CDR1 SEHNR, CDR2 FQNEAQ (reference sequence).

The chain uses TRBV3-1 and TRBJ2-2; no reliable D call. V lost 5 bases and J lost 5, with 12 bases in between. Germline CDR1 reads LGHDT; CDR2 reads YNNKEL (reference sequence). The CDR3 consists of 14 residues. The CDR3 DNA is TGTGCCAGCAGCAATGAAGGTGGAACCGGGGAGCTGTTTTTT. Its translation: CASSNEGGTGELFF.

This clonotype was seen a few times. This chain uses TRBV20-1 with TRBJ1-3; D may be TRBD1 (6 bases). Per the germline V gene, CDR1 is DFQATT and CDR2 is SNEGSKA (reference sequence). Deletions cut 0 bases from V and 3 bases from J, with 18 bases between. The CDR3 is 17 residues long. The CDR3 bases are TGCAGTGCTAGAGATCTCGGGCAGGGGCTAAGTGGAAACACCATATATTTT. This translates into CSARDLGQGLSGNTIYF.

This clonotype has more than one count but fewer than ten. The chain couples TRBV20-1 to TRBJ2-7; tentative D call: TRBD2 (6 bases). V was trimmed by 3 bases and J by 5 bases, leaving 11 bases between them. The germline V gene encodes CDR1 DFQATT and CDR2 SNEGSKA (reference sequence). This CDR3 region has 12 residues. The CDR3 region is CSASLRGNEQYF. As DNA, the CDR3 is TGCAGTGCTAGTTTGCGGGGCAACGAGCAGTACTTC.

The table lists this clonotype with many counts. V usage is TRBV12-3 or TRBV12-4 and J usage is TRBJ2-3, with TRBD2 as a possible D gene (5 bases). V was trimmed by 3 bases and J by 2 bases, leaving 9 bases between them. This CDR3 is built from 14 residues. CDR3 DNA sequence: TGTGCCAGCAGTTTGGAGCTAGCCACAGATACGCAGTATTTT. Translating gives CASSLELATDTQYF.

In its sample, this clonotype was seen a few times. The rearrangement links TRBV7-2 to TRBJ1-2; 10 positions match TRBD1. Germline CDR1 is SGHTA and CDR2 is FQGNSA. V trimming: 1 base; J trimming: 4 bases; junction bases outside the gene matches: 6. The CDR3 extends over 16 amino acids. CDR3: CASSLGGTGASYGYTF. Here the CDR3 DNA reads TGTGCCAGCAGCTTAGGGGGGACAGGGGCCTCCTATGGCTACACCTTC.

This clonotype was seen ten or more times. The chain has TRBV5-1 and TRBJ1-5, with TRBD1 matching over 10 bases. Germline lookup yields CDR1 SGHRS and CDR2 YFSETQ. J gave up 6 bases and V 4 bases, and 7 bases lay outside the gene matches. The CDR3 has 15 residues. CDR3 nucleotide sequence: TGCGCCAGCAGCCCCGGACAGGGGGTAAGTCAGCCCCAGCATTTT. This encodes CASSPGQGVSQPQHF.

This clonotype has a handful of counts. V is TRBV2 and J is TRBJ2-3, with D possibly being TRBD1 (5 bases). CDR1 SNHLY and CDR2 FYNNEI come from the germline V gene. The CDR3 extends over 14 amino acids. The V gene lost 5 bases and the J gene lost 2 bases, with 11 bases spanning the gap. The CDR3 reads CASSPRQSTDTQYF. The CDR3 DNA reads TGTGCCAGCAGTCCCCGACAGTCCACAGATACGCAGTATTTT. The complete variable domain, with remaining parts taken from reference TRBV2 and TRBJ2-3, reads EPEVTQTPSHQVTQMGQEVILRCVPISNHLYFYWYRQILGQKVEFLVSFYNNEISEKSEIFDDQFSVERPDGSNFTLKIRSTKLEDSAMYFCASSPRQSTDTQYFGPGTRLTVL.

CDR3 nucleotides: TGCAGCGTCGGACAAACCAGCAATCAGCCCCAGCATTTT. Translation: CSVGQTSNQPQHF. The chain links TRBV29-1 to TRBJ1-5, with D perhaps TRBD1 (5 bases). The germline V gene encodes CDR1 SQVTM and CDR2 ANQGSEA. V shed 6 bases and J shed 1 base, with 10 bases lying between them. CDR3 size: 13 residues.

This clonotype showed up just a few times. The chain's CDR3 is CASSPWTEETDTQYF. The CDR3 DNA sequence: TGTGCCAGCAGCCCATGGACAGAGGAGACAGATACGCAGTATTTT. The V call is TRBV7-9, the J call TRBJ2-3, with a possible D match to TRBD1 (6 bases). This CDR3 is built from 15 residues. V shed 5 bases and J shed 3 bases, with 15 bases lying between them. The germline gives CDR1 SEHNR, CDR2 FQNEAQ (reference sequence).

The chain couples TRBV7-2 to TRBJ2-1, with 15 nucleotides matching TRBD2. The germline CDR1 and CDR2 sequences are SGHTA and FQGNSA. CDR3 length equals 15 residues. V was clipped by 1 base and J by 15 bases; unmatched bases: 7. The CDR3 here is CASSLDRGLAGGRFF. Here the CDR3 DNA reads TGTGCCAGCAGCTTAGACAGGGGACTAGCGGGAGGTAGGTTCTTC.

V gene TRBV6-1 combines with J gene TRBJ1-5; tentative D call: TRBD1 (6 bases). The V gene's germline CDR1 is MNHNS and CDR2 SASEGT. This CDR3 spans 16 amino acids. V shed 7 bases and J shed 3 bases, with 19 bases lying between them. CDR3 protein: CASTSGTRIDNQPQHF. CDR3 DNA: TGTGCCAGCACATCCGGGACACGAATCGACAATCAGCCCCAGCATTTT.

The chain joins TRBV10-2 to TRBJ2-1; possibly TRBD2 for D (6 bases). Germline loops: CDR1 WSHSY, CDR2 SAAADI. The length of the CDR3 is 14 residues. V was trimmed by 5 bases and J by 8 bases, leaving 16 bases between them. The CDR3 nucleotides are TGCGCCAGCAGTTGGACTACCAGTTTCGATGAGCAGTTCTTC. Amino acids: CASSWTTSFDEQFF.

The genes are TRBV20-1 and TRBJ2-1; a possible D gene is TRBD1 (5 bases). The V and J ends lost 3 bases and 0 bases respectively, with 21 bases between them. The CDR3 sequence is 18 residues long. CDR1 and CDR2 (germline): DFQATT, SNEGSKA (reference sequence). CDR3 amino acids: CSASPPVGRSSSYNEQFF. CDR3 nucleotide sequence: TGCAGTGCTAGCCCACCCGTGGGGCGATCCTCCTCCTACAATGAGCAGTTCTTC.

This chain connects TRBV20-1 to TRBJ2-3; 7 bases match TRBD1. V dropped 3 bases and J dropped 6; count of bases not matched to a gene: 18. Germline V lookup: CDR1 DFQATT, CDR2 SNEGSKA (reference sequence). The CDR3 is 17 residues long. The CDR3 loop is CSASEQGVWRAEDTQYF. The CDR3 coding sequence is TGCAGTGCTAGTGAGCAGGGGGTGTGGCGGGCGGAGGATACGCAGTATTTT.

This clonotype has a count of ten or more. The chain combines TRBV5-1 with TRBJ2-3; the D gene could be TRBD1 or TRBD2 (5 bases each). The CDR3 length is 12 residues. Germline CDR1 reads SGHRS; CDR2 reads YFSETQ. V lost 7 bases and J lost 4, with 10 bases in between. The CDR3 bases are TGCGCCAGCGTGGGGGAGTCAGATACGCAGTATTTT. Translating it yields CASVGESDTQYF.

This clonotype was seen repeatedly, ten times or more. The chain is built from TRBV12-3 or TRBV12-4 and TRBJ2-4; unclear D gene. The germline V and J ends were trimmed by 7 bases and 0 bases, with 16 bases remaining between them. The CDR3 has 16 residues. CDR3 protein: CASTAGRFIAKNIQYF. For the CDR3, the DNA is TGTGCCAGCACCGCCGGGCGGTTTATAGCCAAAAACATTCAGTACTTC.

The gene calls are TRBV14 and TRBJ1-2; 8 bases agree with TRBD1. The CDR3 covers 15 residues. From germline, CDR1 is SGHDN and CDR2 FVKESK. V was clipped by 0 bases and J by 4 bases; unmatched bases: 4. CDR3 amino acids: CASSQDRDRGYGYTF. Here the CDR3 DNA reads TGTGCCAGCAGCCAAGATCGTGACAGGGGCTATGGCTACACCTTC.

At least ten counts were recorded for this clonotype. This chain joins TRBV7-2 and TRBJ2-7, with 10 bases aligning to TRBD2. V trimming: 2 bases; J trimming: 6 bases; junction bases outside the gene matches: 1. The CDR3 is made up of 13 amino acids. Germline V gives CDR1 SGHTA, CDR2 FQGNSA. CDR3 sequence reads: CASSLIAGGEQYF. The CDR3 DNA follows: TGTGCCAGCAGCTTAATAGCGGGAGGCGAGCAGTACTTC.

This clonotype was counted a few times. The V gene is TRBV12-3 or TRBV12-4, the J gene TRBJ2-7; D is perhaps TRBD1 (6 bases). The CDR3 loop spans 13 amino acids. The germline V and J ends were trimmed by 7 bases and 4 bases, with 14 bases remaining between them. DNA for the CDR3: TGTGCCAGCACAGGGGAGAATCGGTACGAGCAGTACTTC. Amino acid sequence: CASTGENRYEQYF.

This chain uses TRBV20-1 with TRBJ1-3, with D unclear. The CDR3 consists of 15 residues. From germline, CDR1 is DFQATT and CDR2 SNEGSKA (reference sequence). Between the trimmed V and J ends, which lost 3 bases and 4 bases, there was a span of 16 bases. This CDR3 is CSARARGLRGNTIYF. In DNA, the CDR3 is TGCAGTGCTAGGGCTCGCGGCCTTAGGGGAAACACCATATATTTT.

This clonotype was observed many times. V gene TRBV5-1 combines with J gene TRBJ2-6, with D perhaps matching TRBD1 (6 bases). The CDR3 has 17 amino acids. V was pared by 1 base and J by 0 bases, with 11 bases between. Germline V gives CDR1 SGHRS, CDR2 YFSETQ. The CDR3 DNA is TGCGCCAGCAGCTTGAGCGACAGGCTCTCTGGGGCCAACGTCCTGACTTTC. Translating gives CASSLSDRLSGANVLTF.

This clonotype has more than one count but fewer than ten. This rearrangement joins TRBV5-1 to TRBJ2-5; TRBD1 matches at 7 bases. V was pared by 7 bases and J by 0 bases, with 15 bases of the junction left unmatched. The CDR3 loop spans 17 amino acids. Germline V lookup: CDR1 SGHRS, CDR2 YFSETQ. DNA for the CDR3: TGCGCCAGCGCCCGGGGACAGAGAAACCCGTACCAAGAGACCCAGTACTTC. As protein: CASARGQRNPYQETQYF.

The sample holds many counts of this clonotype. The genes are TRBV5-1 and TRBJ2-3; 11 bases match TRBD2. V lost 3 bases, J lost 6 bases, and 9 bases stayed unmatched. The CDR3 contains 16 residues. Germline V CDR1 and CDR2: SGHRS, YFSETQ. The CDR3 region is CASSSSLAGGPDTQYF. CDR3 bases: TGCGCCAGCAGCTCCTCCCTAGCGGGAGGCCCCGATACGCAGTATTTT. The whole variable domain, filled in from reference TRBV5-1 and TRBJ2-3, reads KAGVTQTPRYLIKTRGQQVTLSCSPISGHRSVSWYQQTPGQGLQFLFEYFSETQRNKGNFPGRFSGRQFSNSRSEMNVSTLELGDSALYLCASSSSLAGGPDTQYFGPGTRLTVL.

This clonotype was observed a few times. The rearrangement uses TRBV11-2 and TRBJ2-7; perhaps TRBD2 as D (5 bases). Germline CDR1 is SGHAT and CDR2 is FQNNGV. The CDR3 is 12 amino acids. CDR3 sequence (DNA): TGTGCTCCCCGCGGACTTAGGAGGGAGCAGTACGTC. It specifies CAPRGLRREQYV.

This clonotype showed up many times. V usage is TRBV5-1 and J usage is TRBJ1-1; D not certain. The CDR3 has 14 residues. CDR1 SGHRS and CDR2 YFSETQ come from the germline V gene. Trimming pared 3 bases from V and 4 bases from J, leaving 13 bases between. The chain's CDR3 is CASSSRDATTEAFF. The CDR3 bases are TGCGCCAGCAGCTCCAGAGACGCCACCACTGAAGCTTTCTTT.

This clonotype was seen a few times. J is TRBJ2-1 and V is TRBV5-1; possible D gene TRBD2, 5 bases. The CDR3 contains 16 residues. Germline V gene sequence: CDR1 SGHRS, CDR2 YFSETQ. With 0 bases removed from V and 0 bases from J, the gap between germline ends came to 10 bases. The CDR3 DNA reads TGCGCCAGCAGCTTGGAGAGACTAAGCTCCTACAATGAGCAGTTCTTC. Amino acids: CASSLERLSSYNEQFF.

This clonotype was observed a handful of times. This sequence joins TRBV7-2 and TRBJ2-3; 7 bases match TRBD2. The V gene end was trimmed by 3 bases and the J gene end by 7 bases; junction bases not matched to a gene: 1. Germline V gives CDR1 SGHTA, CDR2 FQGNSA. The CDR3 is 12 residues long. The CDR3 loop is CASSFGGYTQYF. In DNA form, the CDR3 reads TGTGCCAGCAGCTTCGGGGGGTATACGCAGTATTTT.

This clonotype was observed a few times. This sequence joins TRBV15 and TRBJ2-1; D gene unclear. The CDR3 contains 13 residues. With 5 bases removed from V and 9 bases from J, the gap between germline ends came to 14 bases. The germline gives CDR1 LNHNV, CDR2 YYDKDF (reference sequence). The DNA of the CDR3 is TGTGCCACCAGCGGTCTGGGCGGCGGTGAGCAGTTCTTC. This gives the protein CATSGLGGGEQFF. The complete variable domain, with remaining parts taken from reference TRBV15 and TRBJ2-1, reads DAMVIQNPRYQVTQFGKPVTLSCSQTLNHNVMYWYQQKSSQAPKLLFHYYDKDFNNEADTPDNFQSRRPNTSFCFLDIRSPGLGDTAMYLCATSGLGGGEQFFGPGTRLTVL.